This T cell receptor (beta chain) is from a study of cytomegalovirus exposure and HLA in healthy donors. 60 Vbeta and 13 Jbeta primers were used in PCR. Profiling relied on immunoSEQ multiplex PCR, and the TCRdb table lists in-frame clones only, not all of them. The sample records approximately 170,000 clones, approximately 70% being singletons. This clone was seen more than once but under ten times. Its antigen is still unknown. Overall study findings and caveats: Per a later analysis, HLA-associated TCR beta chains showed more clonal expansion than other, equally common TCR beta chains.

From germline, CDR1 is SNHLY and CDR2 FYNNEI. V was shortened by 3 bases and J by 5 bases, with 15 bases between the two germline ends. The CDR3 is 15 residues long. The TCR originated in a woman aged 18-29 years in good health and CMV-seropositive. The V gene is TRBV2, the J gene TRBJ2-3, with TRBD1 as a possible D gene (6 bases). The sample consisted of PBMCs. CDR3: CASSDPGVVGDTQYF. DNA for the CDR3: TGTGCCAGCAGTGACCCAGGGGTTGTTGGAGATACGCAGTATTTT.